Following are 30 T cell receptor beta chains from one sample sequenced in a study of cytomegalovirus exposure and HLA in healthy donors. PCR was performed using 60 Vbeta and 13 Jbeta primers. Profiling relied on immunoSEQ multiplex PCR, and the TCRdb table lists in-frame clones only, not all of them. This table has about 150,000 clones, about 88% appearing once. The sequencing sample was made of PBMCs. These receptors were taken from a woman between 18 and 29 years old in good health and CMV-seronegative.

The chain combines TRBV19 with TRBJ1-5; D is unresolved. The V end was cut by 3 bases, the J end by 2 bases, with 14 bases between. Germline V CDR1 and CDR2: LNHDA, SQIVND (reference sequence). The CDR3 is 16 residues long. The chain's CDR3 is CASSIPFGSGNQPQHF. For the CDR3, the DNA is TGTGCCAGTAGTATTCCCTTTGGTAGCGGCAATCAGCCCCAGCATTTT.

The V gene is TRBV7-2, the J gene TRBJ1-2; TRBD1 matches 8 bases. The germline gives CDR1 SGHTA, CDR2 FQGNSA. CDR3 size: 15 residues. V lost 0 bases and J lost 4; bases outside the gene matches: 4. CDR3 residues: CASSLAGTGGYGYTF. In DNA form, the CDR3 reads TGTGCCAGCAGCTTAGCCGGGACAGGAGGCTATGGCTACACCTTC.

This sequence joins TRBV5-1 and TRBJ1-2; D is ambiguous. The CDR3 sequence is 13 residues long. V shed 5 bases and J shed 8 bases, with 16 bases lying between them. CDR1 and CDR2 (germline): SGHRS, YFSETQ. The chain's CDR3 is CASREEGEGGYTF. The CDR3 coding sequence is TGCGCCAGCAGGGAGGAAGGTGAGGGCGGCTACACCTTC.

The rearrangement links TRBV27 to TRBJ1-3; no firm D call. V was pared by 2 bases and J by 0 bases, with 8 bases between. CDR3 size: 15 residues. The germline V gene encodes CDR1 MNHEY and CDR2 SMNVEV (reference sequence). CDR3 DNA sequence: TGTGCCAGCAGTTTAATCGGCGGCTCTGGAAACACCATATATTTT. Amino acids: CASSLIGGSGNTIYF.

The V gene is TRBV4-2, the J gene TRBJ2-3; 7 bases line up with TRBD1. The CDR3 loop spans 17 amino acids. CDR1 LGHNA and CDR2 YNFKEQ come from the germline V gene. The V gene end was trimmed by 0 bases and the J gene end by 5 bases; junction bases not matched to a gene: 11. CDR3 residues: CASSQEAQGVKLDTQYF. For the CDR3, the DNA is TGTGCCAGCAGCCAAGAGGCGCAGGGGGTAAAATTAGATACGCAGTATTTT.

A word on this clone: A junction boundary mismatches the germline segment, possibly from a read error. The chain recombines TRBV7-9 with TRBJ1-2; TRBD1 matches at 7 bases. The germline CDR1 and CDR2 sequences are SEHNR and FQNEAQ (reference sequence). The CDR3 spans 14 residues. DNA of the CDR3: TGTTCCAGCAGGGCAGACAGGGTTTACTATGGCTACACCTTC. Translating gives CSSRADRVYYGYTF.

This chain joins TRBV6-5 and TRBJ1-6; 7 bases fit TRBD1. CDR3 length equals 14 residues. The J segment lost 10 bases and the V segment lost 6 bases, leaving 9 bases of the junction unmatched. Germline values: CDR1 MNHEY, CDR2 SVGAGI. CDR3 nucleotide sequence: TGTGCCAGCAGCCGTAGTGACAGGGACTCACCCCTCCACTTT. Its translation: CASSRSDRDSPLHF.

V usage is TRBV6-5 and J usage is TRBJ2-7, with 8 nucleotides matching TRBD2. Looked up from germline, CDR1 is MNHEY and CDR2 is SVGAGI. J was trimmed by 6 bases and V by 5 bases; bases with no gene match: 12. This CDR3 has 15 amino acids. CDR3: CASSTTGTRSAEQYF. The CDR3, as DNA: TGTGCCAGCAGTACGACCGGGACTAGAAGTGCCGAGCAGTACTTC.

This chain joins TRBV18 and TRBJ1-4; 7 positions agree with TRBD1. V lost 1 base to trimming and J lost 2 bases; unmatched junction nucleotides: 1. Per the germline V gene, CDR1 is KGHSH and CDR2 is LQKENI. The CDR3 is 15 residues long. The CDR3 coding sequence is TGTGCCAGCTCACCACAGGGGGCCACTAATGAAAAACTGTTTTTT. It is translated as CASSPQGATNEKLFF. Combining the CDR3 with reference TRBV18 and TRBJ1-4 gives the whole variable domain NAGVMQNPRHLVRRRGQEARLRCSPMKGHSHVYWYRQLPEEGLKFMVYLQKENIIDESGMPKERFSAEFPKEGPSILRIQQVVRGDSAAYFCASSPQGATNEKLFFGSGTQLSVL.

This clone was counted only a few times. V gene TRBV11-2 combines with J gene TRBJ1-4, with D hard to call. V lost 1 base to trimming and J lost 3 bases, with 12 bases between them. Per the germline V gene, CDR1 is SGHAT and CDR2 is FQNNGV. This CDR3 is built from 16 residues. Here the CDR3 DNA reads TGTGCCAGCAGCTTAGGCGGCGGTACGGCTAATGAAAAACTGTTTTTT. This translates into CASSLGGGTANEKLFF.

The rearrangement uses TRBV5-4 and TRBJ2-7, with TRBD2 identical over 11 bases. Germline loops: CDR1 SGHNT, CDR2 YYREEE (reference sequence). The V gene end was trimmed by 5 bases and the J gene end by 5 bases; junction bases not matched to a gene: 9. The CDR3 runs to 15 residues. CDR3 in DNA: TGTGCCAGCAGACCCGGGACTAGCGGTAGACACGAGCAGTACTTC. Its translation is CASRPGTSGRHEQYF.

The chain uses TRBV6-6 and TRBJ1-6; 7 bases match TRBD1. The CDR3 loop spans 14 amino acids. The trim removed 6 bases at V and 10 bases at J, leaving 9 bases unmatched. The germline V gene has CDR1 MNHNY and CDR2 SVGAGI (reference sequence). CDR3 nucleotides: TGTGCCAGCAGCCGTAGTGACAGGGACTCACCCCTCCACTTT. Amino acids: CASSRSDRDSPLHF.

The rearrangement links TRBV6-5 to TRBJ2-5; the match to TRBD2 covers 9 bases. V lost 6 bases, J lost 7 bases, and 15 bases stayed unmatched. This CDR3 spans 16 amino acids. Germline V lookup: CDR1 MNHEY, CDR2 SVGAGI. Written as DNA, the CDR3 is TGTGCCAGCAGATACGACTTCGCGGGGGGGCGGGGGACCCAGTACTTC. Its translation is CASRYDFAGGRGTQYF.

V and J are TRBV15 and TRBJ1-5, with D tentatively TRBD1 (5 bases). The CDR3 length is 14 residues. V lost 2 bases and J 4 bases, leaving 9 bases between the germline ends. CDR1 and CDR2 from the germline V gene are LNHNV and YYDKDF (reference sequence). The CDR3 protein is CATSRSTGNQPQHF. The CDR3 nucleotides are TGTGCCACCAGCAGATCTACAGGTAATCAGCCCCAGCATTTT.

This clone has a handful of counts. The genes are TRBV6-1 and TRBJ1-6, with D unclear. CDR1 and CDR2 from the germline V gene are MNHNS and SASEGT. This CDR3 spans 15 amino acids. V gave up 0 bases and J gave up 3 bases, with 6 bases separating them. The CDR3 sequence: CASSEAGGYNSPLHF. DNA of the CDR3: TGTGCCAGCAGTGAAGCAGGCGGCTATAATTCACCCCTCCACTTT.

The CDR3 nucleotides are TGCAGCGTCGTTCTGGGGTCTAGCGGGTCCTACAATGAGCAGTTCTTC. It encodes CSVVLGSSGSYNEQFF. This sequence joins TRBV29-1 and TRBJ2-1; TRBD2 matches at 8 bases. Germline CDR1 reads SQVTM; CDR2 reads ANQGSEA. The CDR3 covers 16 residues. J lost 1 base, V lost 6 bases, and 11 bases had no gene match.

J is TRBJ2-7 and V is TRBV7-2; 7 nucleotides match TRBD2. This CDR3 region has 16 residues. Germline V gives CDR1 SGHTA, CDR2 FQGNSA. J gave up 2 bases and V 5 bases, and 12 bases lay outside the gene matches. The CDR3 region is CASSLGGGPGTYEQYF. CDR3 nucleotide sequence: TGTGCCAGCAGCCTGGGGGGGGGACCGGGTACCTACGAGCAGTACTTC. Combining the CDR3 with reference TRBV7-2 and TRBJ2-7 gives the whole variable domain GAGVSQSPSNKVTEKGKDVELRCDPISGHTALYWYRQSLGQGLEFLIYFQGNSAPDKSGLPSDRFSAERTGGSVSTLTIQRTQQEDSAVYLCASSLGGGPGTYEQYFGPGTRLTVT.

This sequence joins TRBV7-9 and TRBJ2-3; D possibly corresponds to TRBD2 (7 bases). The CDR3 is 16 residues long. The germline V and J ends were trimmed by 5 bases and 7 bases, with 22 bases remaining between them. Germline CDR1 SEHNR, CDR2 FQNEAQ (reference sequence). The DNA for the CDR3 is TGTGCCAGCAGCCCAGAGCCGGGGGGCTATAAAAATACGCAGTATTTT. Residues: CASSPEPGGYKNTQYF.

The chain uses TRBV6-5 and TRBJ1-1; possible D gene TRBD1, 6 bases. CDR3 size: 14 residues. Per germline, CDR1 MNHEY and CDR2 SVGAGI. With 7 bases removed from V and 0 bases from J, the gap between germline ends came to 12 bases. The CDR3 coding sequence is TGTGCCAGCACCAAGGGGACATTGAACACTGAAGCTTTCTTT. Protein: CASTKGTLNTEAFF.

This clone was found a few times. CDR3 sequence reads: CASSDPSRVLTGELFF. The CDR3 DNA follows: TGTGCCAGCAGCGATCCTAGTCGAGTGCTCACCGGGGAGCTGTTTTTT. J is TRBJ2-2 and V is TRBV27; no clear D gene. CDR3 length: 16 amino acids. Trimming cost V 6 bases and J 4 bases, with 18 bases left between them. Germline CDR1 MNHEY, CDR2 SMNVEV (reference sequence).

On this clone: One junction end disagrees with the germline gene, perhaps due to a read error. The V call is TRBV7-9, the J call TRBJ2-5, with a tentative D call TRBD2 (5 bases). This CDR3 region has 13 residues. CDR1 is SEHNR and CDR2 is FQNEAQ in the germline V gene (reference sequence). The CDR3 region has the DNA TGTTCCAGCAGCTTAGGCGGGTCCGAGACCCAGTACTTC. It translates to CSSSLGGSETQYF.

This clone was found a few times. This chain connects TRBV5-5 to TRBJ2-7, with D tentatively TRBD2 (5 bases). This CDR3 has 15 amino acids. The V and J ends lost 10 bases and 0 bases respectively, with 20 bases between them. Per germline, CDR1 SGHKS and CDR2 YYEKEE (reference sequence). The CDR3 bases are TGTGCCGGACTGAGAGAAAACGGGATCTCCTACGAGCAGTACTTC. Translated, it gives CAGLRENGISYEQYF.

The chain couples TRBV19 to TRBJ2-3; D unclear. There are 11 residues in the CDR3. Looked up from germline, CDR1 is LNHDA and CDR2 is SQIVND (reference sequence). The ends were cut back, 5 bases at V and 5 bases at J, with 5 bases in the middle. In DNA form, the CDR3 reads TGTGCCAGTAGTTCTCTAGATACGCAGTATTTT. Its translation is CASSSLDTQYF.

The rearrangement links TRBV7-9 to TRBJ2-3, with TRBD2 matching 11 bases. CDR1 and CDR2 from the germline V gene are SEHNR and FQNEAQ (reference sequence). There are 17 residues in the CDR3. J gave up 3 bases and V 5 bases, and 10 bases lay outside the gene matches. CDR3 in DNA: TGTGCCAGCAGCGAGGGACTAGCGGATCGGAAGACAGATACGCAGTATTTT. This sequence encodes CASSEGLADRKTDTQYF.

The chain links TRBV5-4 to TRBJ1-4, with 10 bases that match TRBD1. Germline lookup yields CDR1 SGHNT and CDR2 YYREEE (reference sequence). The trim removed 1 base at V and 8 bases at J, leaving 5 bases unmatched. The CDR3 is 15 residues long. For the CDR3, the DNA is TGTGCCAGCAGCTTGAGGACAGGGGGGAAAGAAAAACTGTTTTTT. Amino acids: CASSLRTGGKEKLFF.

The chain is built from TRBV2 and TRBJ1-2; weak D call: TRBD1 (5 bases). Germline loops: CDR1 SNHLY, CDR2 FYNNEI. The CDR3 is 18 residues long. Trimming cost V 4 bases and J 0 bases, with 21 bases left between them. CDR3 region: CASSVVQEHFAANYGYTF. The DNA for the CDR3 is TGTGCCAGCAGTGTTGTACAGGAACATTTTGCTGCTAACTATGGCTACACCTTC.

The chain joins TRBV6-1 to TRBJ2-7, with D hard to call. CDR1 is MNHNS, CDR2 SASEGT, per germline. The CDR3 totals 13 residues. Trimming left V 7 bases short and J 0 bases short, with 10 bases between. The CDR3 DNA reads as TGTGCCAGCACCGTGACACACTCCTACGAGCAGTACTTC. It codes for CASTVTHSYEQYF.

The rearrangement joins TRBV13 to TRBJ2-3; 13 bases agree with TRBD2. Germline CDR1 and CDR2: PRHDT and FYEKMQ (reference sequence). The CDR3 length is 16 residues. V shed 5 bases, J shed 6 bases, and the junction held 8 bases outside the gene matches. The chain's CDR3 is CASSPGLAGAVDTQYF. The CDR3 DNA reads TGTGCCAGCAGCCCAGGACTAGCGGGGGCCGTGGATACGCAGTATTTT.

The genes are TRBV28 and TRBJ2-1; D may be TRBD2 (6 bases). CDR1 is MDHEN, CDR2 SYDVKM, per germline. Trimming stripped 7 bases from V and 4 bases from J, with 11 bases between. The CDR3 is 13 residues long. The DNA of the CDR3 is TGTGCCAGCACCCGGGACTCTTACAATGAGCAGTTCTTC. Protein: CASTRDSYNEQFF.

This rearrangement joins TRBV5-1 to TRBJ2-7, with a tentative D call TRBD2 (5 bases). The V gene's germline CDR1 is SGHRS and CDR2 YFSETQ. The V end lost 0 bases, the J end lost 7 bases, and 14 bases lay between the germline ends. The CDR3 spans 14 residues. The CDR3 protein is CASSLGEGPREQYF. The CDR3, as DNA: TGCGCCAGCAGCTTGGGCGAGGGCCCTCGAGAGCAGTACTTC.